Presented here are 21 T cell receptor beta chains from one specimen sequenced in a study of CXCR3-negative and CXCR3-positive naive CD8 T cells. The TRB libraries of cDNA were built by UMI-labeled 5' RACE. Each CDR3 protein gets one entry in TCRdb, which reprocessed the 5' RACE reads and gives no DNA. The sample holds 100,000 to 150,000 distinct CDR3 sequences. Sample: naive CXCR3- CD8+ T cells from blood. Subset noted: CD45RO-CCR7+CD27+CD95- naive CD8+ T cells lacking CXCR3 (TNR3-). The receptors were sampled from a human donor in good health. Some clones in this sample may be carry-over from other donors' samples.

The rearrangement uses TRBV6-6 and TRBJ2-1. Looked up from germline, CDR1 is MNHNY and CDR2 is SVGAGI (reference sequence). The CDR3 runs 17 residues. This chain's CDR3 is CASSYPIHEHGHNEQFF.

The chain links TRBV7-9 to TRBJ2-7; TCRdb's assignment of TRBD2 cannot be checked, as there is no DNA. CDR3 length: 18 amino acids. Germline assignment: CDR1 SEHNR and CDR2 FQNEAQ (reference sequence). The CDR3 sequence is CASSTTALQTIHSYEQYF.

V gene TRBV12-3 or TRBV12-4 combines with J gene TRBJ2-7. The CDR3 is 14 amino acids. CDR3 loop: CASSATDNSYEQYF.

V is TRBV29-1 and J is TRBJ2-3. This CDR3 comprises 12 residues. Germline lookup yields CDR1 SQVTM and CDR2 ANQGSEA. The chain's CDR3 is CSVEAFTDTQYF.

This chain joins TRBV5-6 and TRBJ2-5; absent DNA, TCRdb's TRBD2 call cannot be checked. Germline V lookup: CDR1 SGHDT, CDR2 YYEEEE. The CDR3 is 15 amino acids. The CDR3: CASSWGLAGMETQYF.

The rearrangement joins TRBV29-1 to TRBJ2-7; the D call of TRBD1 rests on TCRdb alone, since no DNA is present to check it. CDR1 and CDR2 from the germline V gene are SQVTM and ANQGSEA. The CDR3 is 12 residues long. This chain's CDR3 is CSVIAQGYEQYF.

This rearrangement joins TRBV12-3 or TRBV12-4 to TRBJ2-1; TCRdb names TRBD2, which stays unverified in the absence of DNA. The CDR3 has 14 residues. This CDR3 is CASIGLAGGYEQFF.

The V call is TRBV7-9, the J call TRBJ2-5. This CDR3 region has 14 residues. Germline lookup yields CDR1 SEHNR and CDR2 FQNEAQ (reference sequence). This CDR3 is CASSLVAVQETQYF.

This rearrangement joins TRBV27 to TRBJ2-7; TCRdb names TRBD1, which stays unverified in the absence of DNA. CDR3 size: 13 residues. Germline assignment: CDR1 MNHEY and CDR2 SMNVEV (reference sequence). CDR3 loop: CASSGTGPYEQYF.

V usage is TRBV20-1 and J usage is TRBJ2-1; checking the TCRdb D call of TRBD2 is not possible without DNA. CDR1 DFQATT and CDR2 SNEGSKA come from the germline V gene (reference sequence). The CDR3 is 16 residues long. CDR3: CSASDQRGAHYNEQFF.

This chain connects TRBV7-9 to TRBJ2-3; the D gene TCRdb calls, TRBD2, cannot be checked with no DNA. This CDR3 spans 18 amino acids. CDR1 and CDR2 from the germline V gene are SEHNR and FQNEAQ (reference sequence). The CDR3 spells CASSLGGLAGHGGDTQYF.

The CDR3 loop reads CASTARPLGNTIYF. The V gene is TRBV12-3 or TRBV12-4, the J gene TRBJ1-3; TCRdb designates TRBD1, a call that cannot be tested without DNA. The CDR3 extends over 14 amino acids.

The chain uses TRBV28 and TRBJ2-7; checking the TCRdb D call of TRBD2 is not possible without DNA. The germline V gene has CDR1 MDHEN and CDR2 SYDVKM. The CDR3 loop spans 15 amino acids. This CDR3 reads CASSLVGTWDYEQYF. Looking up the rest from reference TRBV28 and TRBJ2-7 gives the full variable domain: DVKVTQSSRYLVKRTGEKVFLECVQDMDHENMFWYRQDPGLGLRLIYFSYDVKMKEKGDIPEGYSVSREKKERFSLILESASTNQTSMYLCASSLVGTWDYEQYFGPGTRLTVT.

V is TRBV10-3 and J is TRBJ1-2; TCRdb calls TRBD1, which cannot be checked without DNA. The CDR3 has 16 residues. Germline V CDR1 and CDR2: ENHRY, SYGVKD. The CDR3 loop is CAISEPNSDRYYGYTF.

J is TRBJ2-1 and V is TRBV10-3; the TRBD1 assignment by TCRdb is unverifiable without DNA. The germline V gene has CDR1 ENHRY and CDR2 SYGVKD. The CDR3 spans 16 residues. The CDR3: CAISEFGQGAGNEQFF.

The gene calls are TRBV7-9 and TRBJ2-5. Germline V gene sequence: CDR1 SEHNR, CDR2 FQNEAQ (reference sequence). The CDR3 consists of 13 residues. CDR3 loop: CASSPRLGETQYF.

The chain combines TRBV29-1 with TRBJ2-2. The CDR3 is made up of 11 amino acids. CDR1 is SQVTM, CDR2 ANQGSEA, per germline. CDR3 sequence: CSVKPSGELFF.

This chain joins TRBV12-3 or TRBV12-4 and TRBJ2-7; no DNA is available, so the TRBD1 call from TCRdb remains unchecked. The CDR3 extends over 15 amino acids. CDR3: CASSIIGQGGYEQYF.

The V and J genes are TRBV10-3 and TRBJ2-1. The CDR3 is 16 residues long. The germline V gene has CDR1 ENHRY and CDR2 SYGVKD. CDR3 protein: CAISGYGVSSYNEQFF.

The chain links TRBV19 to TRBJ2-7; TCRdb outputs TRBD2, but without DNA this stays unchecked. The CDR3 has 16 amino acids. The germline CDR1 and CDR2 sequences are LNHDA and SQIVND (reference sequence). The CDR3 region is CASSVTERGDSYEQYF.

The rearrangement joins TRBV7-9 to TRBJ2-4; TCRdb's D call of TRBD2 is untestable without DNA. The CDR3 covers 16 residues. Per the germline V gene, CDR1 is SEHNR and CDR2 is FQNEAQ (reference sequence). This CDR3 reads CASSLVLAGVKNIQYF.